These T cell receptor beta chains were read from a single sample in a study of identical twins. TCRdb processed the 5' RACE reads anew with MiXCR; each CDR3 protein has one entry. The data hold about 700,000 distinct CDR3 sequences, with more than 6.5% observed a single time. These data were also filed under a second study, of yellow fever vaccine responses in identical twins.

Sequencing input: PBMCs. The receptors were gathered from a woman aged 18-29 years in good health. CDR3s include the opening cysteine and the closing phenylalanine or tryptophan. Each record gives: clone size, V gene, D gene, J gene, CDR3 DNA, CDR3 protein. A D gene is named only where the DNA matches it firmly. Some rows have no size entry. The others give once, few or many, or a class for an expanded clone.

few,TRBV6-2/TRBV6-3,TRBD2,TRBJ2-1,TGTGCCAGCAGTTCGGAGCGGGAGTCGGATGAGCAGTTCTTC,CASSSERESDEQFF
few,TRBV20-1,TRBD1,TRBJ2-2,TGCAGTGCTAGACCTATACTCGGGACAGCGAACACCGGGGAGCTGTTTTTT,CSARPILGTANTGELFF
many,TRBV7-6,.,TRBJ2-7,TGTGCTAGCAGCTTAGACAGGTCCTACGAGCAGTACTTC,CASSLDRSYEQYF
.,TRBV20-1,.,TRBJ1-2,TGCAGTGCTATTCCTTCGACGGGGGGCGATGGCTACACCTTC,CSAIPSTGGDGYTF
few,TRBV6-6,.,TRBJ2-7,TGTGCCAGCAGCATAAGTAGCTCCTACGAGCAGTACTTC,CASSISSSYEQYF
few,TRBV5-5,TRBD2,TRBJ2-3,TGTGCCAGCAGCTTGGTGTTCGCGGGAGAGGTAACAGATACGCAGTATTTT,CASSLVFAGEVTDTQYF
.,TRBV4-1,.,TRBJ2-7,TGCGCCAGCAGCCGTTGGGACACCTCCTACGAGCAGTACTTC,CASSRWDTSYEQYF
many,TRBV6-1,TRBD1,TRBJ2-1,TGTGCCAGCAAAACTAATTCAGGGGGTAGCTCCTACAATGAGCAGTTCTTC,CASKTNSGGSSYNEQFF
many,TRBV6-1,.,TRBJ2-7,TGTGCCAGCAGCCTAACCCCTGGGTACGAGCAGTACTTC,CASSLTPGYEQYF
few,TRBV24-1,.,TRBJ2-2,TGTGCCACCAGTGATTTGCTGCCAGTTAACACCGGGGAGCTGTTTTTT,CATSDLLPVNTGELFF
.,TRBV12-3/TRBV12-4,.,TRBJ2-3,TGTGCCAGCAGTCTCAGATCCATGGCGGGTGCTGGCACAGATACGCAGTATTTT,CASSLRSMAGAGTDTQYF
.,TRBV5-1,.,TRBJ1-1,TGCGCCAGCAGCTTGGCTTTTGGCAGGGGCTCTGACACTGAAGCTTTCTTT,CASSLAFGRGSDTEAFF
few,TRBV20-1,TRBD1,TRBJ1-1,TGCAGTGCTAGGCGGACAGGGAGGGGGGTTGAGACTGAAGCTTTCTTT,CSARRTGRGVETEAFF
few,TRBV6-5,.,TRBJ2-3,TGTGCCAGCAGTTACTCGAGTCTAGTTGGACAAGATACGCAGTATTTT,CASSYSSLVGQDTQYF
.,TRBV28,.,TRBJ2-3,TGTGCCGGCAGCACTTCCGGACTCACAGATACGCAGTATTTT,CAGSTSGLTDTQYF
few,TRBV5-1,TRBD1,TRBJ2-1,TGCGCCAGCAGCTTGGGCGGAAGGACAGGGAGCAATGAGCAGTTCTTC,CASSLGGRTGSNEQFF
.,TRBV6-6,.,TRBJ2-1,TGTGCCAGCATGAACAGGCGGATTAGTGAGCAGTTCTTC,CASMNRRISEQFF
many,TRBV29-1,.,TRBJ2-3,TGCAGCGTTGATGTTGAGGGGACCGATACGCAGTATTTT,CSVDVEGTDTQYF
many,TRBV28,.,TRBJ2-7,TGTGCCAGCAGTCCCCCGGACAGATCCTACGAGCAGTACTTC,CASSPPDRSYEQYF
few,TRBV30,.,TRBJ2-7,TGTGCCTGGAGTCCCGGGGCTAGTAAGTACTTC,CAWSPGASKYF
.,TRBV14,.,TRBJ2-6,TGTGCCAGCAGAATACAGGGAGGCTCTGGGGCCAACGTCCTGACTTTC,CASRIQGGSGANVLTF
.,TRBV2,TRBD1,TRBJ2-5,TGTGCCAGCCAAGGGGACAGGGAAATTCCAGAGACCCAGTACTTC,CASQGDREIPETQYF
few,TRBV15,.,TRBJ2-2,TGTGCCACCAGCAGAGCGGAGCAGGGTAGCACCGGGGAGCTGTTTTTT,CATSRAEQGSTGELFF
many,TRBV5-1,TRBD2,TRBJ2-1,TGCGCCAGCAGTAGGGAGGGTTCCTACAATGAGCAGTTCTTC,CASSREGSYNEQFF
.,TRBV12-3/TRBV12-4,.,TRBJ2-4,TGTGCCAGCACTCGTTCCGGACAAGTAGCCAAAAACATTCAGTACTTC,CASTRSGQVAKNIQYF
few,TRBV12-3/TRBV12-4,.,TRBJ2-5,TGTGCCAGCAGACGGACGGGGGCCCAGTACTTC,CASRRTGAQYF